The rows below give T cell receptor beta chains drawn from one sample of a study of cytomegalovirus exposure and HLA in healthy donors. Repertoires were generated with immunoSEQ multiplex PCR, while TCRdb's copy carries only in-frame clones and drops some. This table holds approximately 110,000 clones, 69% found once. The sequencing input was PBMCs. The receptors here all came from an older woman in good health and CMV-seropositive. CDR3s leave out the opening cysteine and the closing phenylalanine or tryptophan. Each record gives: V gene, J gene, CDR3 protein.

>TRBV6-5|TRBJ1-1
ASSSAGSNTEAF
>TRBV30|TRBJ2-3
AWSEGQNTDTQY
>TRBV5-1|TRBJ1-2
ASSLTGVANYGYT
>TRBV9|TRBJ2-3
ASSVEGGGPTDTQY
>TRBV6-6|TRBJ2-5
ASRIARGGLGETQY
>TRBV7-9|TRBJ1-5
ASGGRYSNQPQH
>TRBV6-6|TRBJ1-4
ASSPRQSTSNEKLF
>TRBV6-5|TRBJ2-1
ASSYGQSFNNEQF
>TRBV6-1|TRBJ1-2
ASSDPGLSGGGYT
>TRBV29-1|TRBJ1-5
SVSITGRDQPQH
>TRBV5-6|TRBJ2-3
ASSLFGASTDTQY
>TRBV5-1|TRBJ2-7
ASSSGTVLLYEQY
>TRBV21-1|TRBJ2-7
ASNRDYEQY
>TRBV19|TRBJ2-1
ASTRRDGGAGEQF
>TRBV5-1|TRBJ2-3
ASSPGQGNVVDTQY
>TRBV9|TRBJ1-1
ASSPAERTGETEAF
>TRBV2|TRBJ2-1
ASRLAQGANEQF
>TRBV6-1|TRBJ1-2
ASIIQGLEGYT
>TRBV6-5|TRBJ2-5
ASRNSGAYDEQY
>TRBV7-8|TRBJ1-2
ASSLARSGAGYT
>TRBV10-3|TRBJ1-1
AISLGQGSTEAF
>TRBV5-1|TRBJ2-3
ASSLGRSAGADTQY
>TRBV5-1|TRBJ2-7
ASSLVTGSGYEQY
>TRBV7-9|TRBJ2-5
ASSPLDRGGKRWETQY
>TRBV19|TRBJ1-1
ASSTSGGNTEAF
>TRBV7-2|TRBJ1-1
ASSLGPYEAF
>TRBV6-1|TRBJ2-7
ASLSTRTGGYEQY
>TRBV11-3|TRBJ2-7
AGTVRGNEQY
>TRBV30|TRBJ1-1
ACHRGENTEAF
>TRBV5-1|TRBJ1-4
ASSFGQPNEKLF
>TRBV4-1|TRBJ1-4
ASSQEGRTANEKLF
>TRBV14|TRBJ2-5
ASSPRQGAAETQY
>TRBV6-1|TRBJ1-1
ASSVTAENTEAF
>TRBV7-2|TRBJ1-6
ASSRKRQGLNSPLH
>TRBV30|TRBJ1-2
AWRGDRDSNYGYT
>TRBV11-3|TRBJ2-1
ASSPPGGMGRNEQF
>TRBV6-1|TRBJ2-1
ASSERGGSYNEQF